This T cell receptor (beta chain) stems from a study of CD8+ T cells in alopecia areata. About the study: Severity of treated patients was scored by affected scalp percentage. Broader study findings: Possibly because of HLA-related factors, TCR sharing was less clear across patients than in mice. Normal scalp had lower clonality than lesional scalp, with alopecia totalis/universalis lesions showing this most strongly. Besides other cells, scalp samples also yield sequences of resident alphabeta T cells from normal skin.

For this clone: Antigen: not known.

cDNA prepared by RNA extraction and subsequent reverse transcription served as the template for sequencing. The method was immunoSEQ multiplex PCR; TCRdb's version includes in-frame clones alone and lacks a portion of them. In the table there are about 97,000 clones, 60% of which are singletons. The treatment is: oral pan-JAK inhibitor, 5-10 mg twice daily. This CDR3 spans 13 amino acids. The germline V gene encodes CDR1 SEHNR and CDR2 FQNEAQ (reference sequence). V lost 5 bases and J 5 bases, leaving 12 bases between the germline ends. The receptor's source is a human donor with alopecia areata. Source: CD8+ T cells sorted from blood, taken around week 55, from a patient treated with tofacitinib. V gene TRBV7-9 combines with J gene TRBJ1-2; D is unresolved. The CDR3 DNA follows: TGTGCCAGCAGCCCTGCCGTCTTTTATGGCTACACCTTC. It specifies CASSPAVFYGYTF.